What follows is one TCR beta chain and its context. This entry comes from a study of blood T cell repertoires in COVID-19. Study in general: Acute and convalescent COVID-19 samples came from the United States, Italy and Spain. The analysed material was cDNA or gDNA that came from T cells, B-cell-depleted T cells, or PBMCs.

Original data processing: Scientists estimated how many nucleated cells there were by amplifying reference gene primers. Data came from immunoSEQ multiplex PCR; TCRdb stores just in-frame clones and leaves some out. The DNA gave D and trimming, while V, J and clone size come from that table. The data show 50,000 to 65,000 clones, 65% to 90% seen once. The CDR3 length is 17 residues. V was shortened by 3 bases and J by 4 bases, with 16 bases between the two germline ends. Germline V gene data show CDR1 as SGHAT and CDR2 as FQNNGV. The rearrangement uses TRBV11-2 and TRBJ2-6, with a weak D call TRBD2 (6 bases). This TCR was recovered from a man aged 35-49 years with acute or convalescent COVID-19. Sequences were obtained from peripheral blood. The CDR3 nucleotides are TGTGCCAGCAGCTTGGAGGGGAGTCCAAGCGGGGCCAACGTCCTGACTTTC. Amino acids: CASSLEGSPSGANVLTF.